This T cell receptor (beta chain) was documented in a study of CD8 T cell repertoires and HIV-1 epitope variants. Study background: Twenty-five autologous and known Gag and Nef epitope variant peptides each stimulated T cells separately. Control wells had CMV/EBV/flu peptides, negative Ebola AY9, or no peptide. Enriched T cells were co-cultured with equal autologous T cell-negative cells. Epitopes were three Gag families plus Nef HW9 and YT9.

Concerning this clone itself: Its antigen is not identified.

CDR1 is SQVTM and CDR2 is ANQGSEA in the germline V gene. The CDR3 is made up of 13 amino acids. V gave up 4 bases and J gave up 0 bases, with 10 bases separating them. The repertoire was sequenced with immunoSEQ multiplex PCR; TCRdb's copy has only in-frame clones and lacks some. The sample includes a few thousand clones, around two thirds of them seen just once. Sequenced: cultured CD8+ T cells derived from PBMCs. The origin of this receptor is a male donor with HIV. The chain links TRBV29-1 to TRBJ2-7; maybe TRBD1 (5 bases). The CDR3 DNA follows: TGCAGCGTTGGGGGCCAGTCCTCCTACGAGCAGTACTTC. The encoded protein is CSVGGQSSYEQYF.